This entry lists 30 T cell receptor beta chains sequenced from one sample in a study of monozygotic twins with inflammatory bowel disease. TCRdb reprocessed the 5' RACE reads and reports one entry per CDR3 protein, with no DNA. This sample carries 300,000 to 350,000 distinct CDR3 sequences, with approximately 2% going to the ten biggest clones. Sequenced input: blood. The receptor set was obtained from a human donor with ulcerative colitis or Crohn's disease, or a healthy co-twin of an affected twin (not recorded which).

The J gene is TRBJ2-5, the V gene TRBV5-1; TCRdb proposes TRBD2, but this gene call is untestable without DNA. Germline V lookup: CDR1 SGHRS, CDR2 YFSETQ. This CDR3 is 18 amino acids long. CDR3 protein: CASSLGTSGRTNQETQYF.

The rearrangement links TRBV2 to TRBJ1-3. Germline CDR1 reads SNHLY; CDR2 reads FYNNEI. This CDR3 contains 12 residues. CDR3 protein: CASSVIGNTIYF. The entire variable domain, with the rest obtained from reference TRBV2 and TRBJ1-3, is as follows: EPEVTQTPSHQVTQMGQEVILRCVPISNHLYFYWYRQILGQKVEFLVSFYNNEISEKSEIFDDQFSVERPDGSNFTLKIRSTKLEDSAMYFCASSVIGNTIYFGEGSWLTVV.

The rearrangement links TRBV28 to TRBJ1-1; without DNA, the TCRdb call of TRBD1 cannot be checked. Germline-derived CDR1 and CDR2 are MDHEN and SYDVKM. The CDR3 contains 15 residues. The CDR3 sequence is CASSLGGQGPIEAFF.

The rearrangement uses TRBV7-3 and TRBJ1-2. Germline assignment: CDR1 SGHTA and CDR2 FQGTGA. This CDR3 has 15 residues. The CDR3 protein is CASSSVTLAGYGYTF.

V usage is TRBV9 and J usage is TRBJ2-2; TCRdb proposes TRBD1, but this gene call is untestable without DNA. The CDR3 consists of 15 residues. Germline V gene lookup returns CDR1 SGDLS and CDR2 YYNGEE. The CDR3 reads CASSNRERGTGELFF.

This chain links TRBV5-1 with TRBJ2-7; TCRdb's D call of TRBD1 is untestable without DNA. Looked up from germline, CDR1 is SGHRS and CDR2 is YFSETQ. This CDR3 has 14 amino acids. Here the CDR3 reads CASSSDGGPYEQYF.

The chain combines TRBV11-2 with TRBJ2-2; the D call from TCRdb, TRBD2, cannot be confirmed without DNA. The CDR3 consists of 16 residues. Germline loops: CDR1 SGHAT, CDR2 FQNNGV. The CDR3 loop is CASSLGLAENTGELFF.

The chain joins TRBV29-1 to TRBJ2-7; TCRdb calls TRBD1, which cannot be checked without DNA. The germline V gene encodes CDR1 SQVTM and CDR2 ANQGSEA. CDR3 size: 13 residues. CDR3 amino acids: CSVAQGEIYEQYF.

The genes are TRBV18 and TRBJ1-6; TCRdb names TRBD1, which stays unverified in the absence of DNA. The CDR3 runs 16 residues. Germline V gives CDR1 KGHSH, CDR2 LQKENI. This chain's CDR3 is CASSPWGMAYNSPLHF.

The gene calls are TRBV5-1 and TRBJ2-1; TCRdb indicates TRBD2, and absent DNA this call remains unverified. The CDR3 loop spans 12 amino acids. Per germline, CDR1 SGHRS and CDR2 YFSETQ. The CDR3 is CASSVPANEQFF.

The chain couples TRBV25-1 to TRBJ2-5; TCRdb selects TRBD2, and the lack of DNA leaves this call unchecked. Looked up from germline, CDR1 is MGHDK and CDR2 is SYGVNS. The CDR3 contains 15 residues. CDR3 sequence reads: CASSSLGEGQETQYF.

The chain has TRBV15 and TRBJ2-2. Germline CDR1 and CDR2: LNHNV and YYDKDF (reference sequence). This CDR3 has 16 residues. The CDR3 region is CATSRDRGSYTGELFF. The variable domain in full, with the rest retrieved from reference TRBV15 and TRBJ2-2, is DAMVIQNPRYQVTQFGKPVTLSCSQTLNHNVMYWYQQKSSQAPKLLFHYYDKDFNNEADTPDNFQSRRPNTSFCFLDIRSPGLGDTAMYLCATSRDRGSYTGELFFGEGSRLTVL.

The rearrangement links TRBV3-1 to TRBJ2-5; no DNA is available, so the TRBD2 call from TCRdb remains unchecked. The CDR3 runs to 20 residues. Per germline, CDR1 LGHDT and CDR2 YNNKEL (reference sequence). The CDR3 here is CASSHPKRLAGGERQETQYF.

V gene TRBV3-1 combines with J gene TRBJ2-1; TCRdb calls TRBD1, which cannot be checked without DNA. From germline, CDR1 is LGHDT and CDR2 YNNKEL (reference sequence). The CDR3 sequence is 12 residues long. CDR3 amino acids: CASSQVGQVPFF.

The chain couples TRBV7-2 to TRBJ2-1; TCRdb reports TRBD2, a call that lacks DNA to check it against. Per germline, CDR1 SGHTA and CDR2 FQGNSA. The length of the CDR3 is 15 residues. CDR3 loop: CASSQLAGFYNEQFF. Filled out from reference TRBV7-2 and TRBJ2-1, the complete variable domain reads GAGVSQSPSNKVTEKGKDVELRCDPISGHTALYWYRQSLGQGLEFLIYFQGNSAPDKSGLPSDRFSAERTGGSVSTLTIQRTQQEDSAVYLCASSQLAGFYNEQFFGPGTRLTVL.

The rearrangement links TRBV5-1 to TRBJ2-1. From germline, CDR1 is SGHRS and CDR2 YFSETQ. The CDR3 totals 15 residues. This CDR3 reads CASTSVRSSYNEQFF.

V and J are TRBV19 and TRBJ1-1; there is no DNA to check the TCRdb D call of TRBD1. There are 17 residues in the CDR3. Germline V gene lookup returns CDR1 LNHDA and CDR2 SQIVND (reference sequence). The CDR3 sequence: CASSIDLNRGLTTEAFF.

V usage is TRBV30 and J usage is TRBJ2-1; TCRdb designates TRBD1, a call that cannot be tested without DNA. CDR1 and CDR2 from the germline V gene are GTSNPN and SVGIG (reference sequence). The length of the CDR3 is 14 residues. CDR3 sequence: CAGQGLGSYNEQFF.

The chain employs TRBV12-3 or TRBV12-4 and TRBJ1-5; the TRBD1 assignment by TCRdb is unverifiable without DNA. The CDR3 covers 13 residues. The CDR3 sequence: CASSPTSRAGCSF.

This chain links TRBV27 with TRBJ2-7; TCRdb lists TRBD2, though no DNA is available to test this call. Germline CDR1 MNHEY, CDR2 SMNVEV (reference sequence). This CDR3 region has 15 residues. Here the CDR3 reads CASSSTSDPTYEQYF.

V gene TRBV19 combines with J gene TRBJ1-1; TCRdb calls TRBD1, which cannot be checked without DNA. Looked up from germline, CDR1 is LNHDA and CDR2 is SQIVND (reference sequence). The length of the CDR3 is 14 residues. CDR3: CASNRDRGNTEAFF. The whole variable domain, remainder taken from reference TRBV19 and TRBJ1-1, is DGGITQSPKYLFRKEGQNVTLSCEQNLNHDAMYWYRQDPGQGLRLIYYSQIVNDFQKGDIAEGYSVSREKKESFPLTVTSAQKNPTAFYLCASNRDRGNTEAFFGQGTRLTVV.

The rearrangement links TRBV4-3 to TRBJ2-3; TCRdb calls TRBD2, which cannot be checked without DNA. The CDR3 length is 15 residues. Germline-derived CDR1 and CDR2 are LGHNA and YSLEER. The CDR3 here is CASSQLLDRTDTQYF.

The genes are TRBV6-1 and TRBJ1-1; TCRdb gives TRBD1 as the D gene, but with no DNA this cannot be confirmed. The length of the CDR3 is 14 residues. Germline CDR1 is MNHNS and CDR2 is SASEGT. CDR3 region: CASRDIQGAFEAFF.

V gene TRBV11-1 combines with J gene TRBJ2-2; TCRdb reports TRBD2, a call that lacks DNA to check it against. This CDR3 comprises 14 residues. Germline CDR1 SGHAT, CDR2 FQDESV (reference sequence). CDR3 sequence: CASAAGGHTGELFF.

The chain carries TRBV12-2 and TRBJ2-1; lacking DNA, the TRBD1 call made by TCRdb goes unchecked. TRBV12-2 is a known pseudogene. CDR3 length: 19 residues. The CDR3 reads CASRLAFFLGGAGYNEQFF.

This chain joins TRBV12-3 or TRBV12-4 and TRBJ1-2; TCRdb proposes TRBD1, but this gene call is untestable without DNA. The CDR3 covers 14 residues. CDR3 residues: CASKPDRGHYGYTF.

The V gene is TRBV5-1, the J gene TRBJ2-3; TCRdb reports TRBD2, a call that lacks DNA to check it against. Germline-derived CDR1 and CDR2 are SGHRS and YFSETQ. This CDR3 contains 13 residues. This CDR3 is CASSVAGEDTQYF.

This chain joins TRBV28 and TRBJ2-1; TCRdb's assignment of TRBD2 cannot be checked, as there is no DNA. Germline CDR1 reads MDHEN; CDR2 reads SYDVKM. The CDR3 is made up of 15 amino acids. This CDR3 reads CASSTSGLSYNEQFF.

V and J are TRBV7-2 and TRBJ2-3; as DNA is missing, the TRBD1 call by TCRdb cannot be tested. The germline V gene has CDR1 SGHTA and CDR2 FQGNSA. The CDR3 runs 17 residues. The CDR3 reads CASRHSAGAPSTDTQYF.

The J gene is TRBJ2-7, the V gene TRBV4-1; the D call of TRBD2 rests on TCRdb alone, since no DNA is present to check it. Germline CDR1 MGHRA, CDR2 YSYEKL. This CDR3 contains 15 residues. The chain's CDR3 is CASSPSTGGSYEQYF.